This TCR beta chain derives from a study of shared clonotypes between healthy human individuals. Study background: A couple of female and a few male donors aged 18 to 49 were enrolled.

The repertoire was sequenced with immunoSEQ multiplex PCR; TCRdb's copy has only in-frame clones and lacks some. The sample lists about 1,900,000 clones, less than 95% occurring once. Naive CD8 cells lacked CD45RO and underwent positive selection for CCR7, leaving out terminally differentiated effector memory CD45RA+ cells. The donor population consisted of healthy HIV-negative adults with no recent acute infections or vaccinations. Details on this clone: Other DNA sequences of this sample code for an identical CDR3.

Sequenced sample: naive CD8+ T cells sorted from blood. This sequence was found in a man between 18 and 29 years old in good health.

Here the CDR3 DNA reads TGTGCCAGCAGCTTTAGTGGGACGGACTACGAGCAGTACTTC. Its protein is CASSFSGTDYEQYF. V gene TRBV7-9 combines with J gene TRBJ2-7; possibly TRBD1 or TRBD2 for D (5 bases each). The V end was cut by 3 bases, the J end by 3 bases, with 12 bases between. Germline V gives CDR1 SEHNR, CDR2 FQNEAQ (reference sequence). The CDR3 is made up of 14 amino acids.